The 24 T cell receptor beta chains given below trace back to one sample, sequenced in a study of T cells in localized non-small cell lung cancer. Assay used: immunoSEQ multiplex PCR; TCRdb lists only in-frame clones, some missing. The sample has tens of thousands of clones, more than 70% seen once. The input for sequencing was peripheral blood, taken before any cancer treatment. The receptor source for this set is a female donor of 60 years or more with stage I lung adenocarcinoma.

The genes are TRBV19 and TRBJ1-2, with D unclear. V gave up 5 bases and J gave up 2 bases, with 15 bases separating them. Germline loops: CDR1 LNHDA, CDR2 SQIVND (reference sequence). CDR3 length equals 15 residues. The chain's CDR3 is CASSRPDHVNYGYTF. The CDR3 DNA reads as TGTGCCAGTAGTCGACCTGATCATGTAAACTATGGCTACACCTTC.

V is TRBV29-1 and J is TRBJ2-1, with 10 positions matching TRBD2. J was trimmed by 8 bases and V by 3 bases; bases with no gene match: 7. CDR1 is SQVTM, CDR2 ANQGSEA, per germline. The CDR3 has 14 residues. CDR3 sequence (DNA): TGCAGCGTTGATACTAGCGGGATGAGGTATGAGCAGTTCTTC. It translates to CSVDTSGMRYEQFF.

The chain is built from TRBV7-9 and TRBJ2-1; tentatively, D is TRBD1 (6 bases). Trimming left V 5 bases short and J 8 bases short, with 16 bases between. Germline CDR1 is SEHNR and CDR2 is FQNEAQ (reference sequence). The CDR3 totals 14 residues. The CDR3 spells CASSPRAGVDEQFF. Here the CDR3 DNA reads TGTGCCAGCAGCCCCCGTGCAGGGGTCGATGAGCAGTTCTTC.

This chain joins TRBV19 and TRBJ2-6; TRBD1 matches 9 bases. Germline V lookup: CDR1 LNHDA, CDR2 SQIVND (reference sequence). After removal of 5 bases from V and 0 bases from J, the junction contained 5 bases not matched to a gene. The CDR3 spans 17 residues. The CDR3 sequence: CASSSGTGFSGANVLTF. The CDR3 DNA reads TGTGCCAGTAGTTCCGGGACAGGGTTCTCTGGGGCCAACGTCCTGACTTTC.

This clone has only a few counts. The gene calls are TRBV7-8 and TRBJ1-5, with 11 bases lining up with TRBD1. The germline V gene encodes CDR1 SGHVS and CDR2 FQNEAQ. Germline trimming cut 3 bases from V and 4 bases from J; bases unmatched to any gene: 8. The length of the CDR3 is 17 residues. As DNA, the CDR3 is TGTGCCAGCAGCTTGACTTTCGGACAGGGGGCGAATCAGCCCCAGCATTTT. Amino acids: CASSLTFGQGANQPQHF.

The rearrangement links TRBV4-1 to TRBJ2-5, with 7 bases that match TRBD1. V lost 2 bases, J lost 7 bases, and 10 bases stayed unmatched. The CDR3 loop spans 15 amino acids. Germline CDR1 MGHRA, CDR2 YSYEKL. CDR3 region: CASSQTGDSVGTQYF. The CDR3 DNA follows: TGCGCCAGCAGCCAAACAGGGGATTCGGTCGGGACCCAGTACTTC.

The chain recombines TRBV27 with TRBJ1-1; D not certain. CDR3 size: 13 residues. Germline V gene sequence: CDR1 MNHEY, CDR2 SMNVEV (reference sequence). V lost 5 bases, J lost 3 bases, and 10 bases lay in between. The CDR3 spells CASSPDPYTEAFF. DNA of the CDR3: TGTGCCAGCAGTCCGGACCCTTACACTGAAGCTTTCTTT.

The V gene is TRBV10-1, the J gene TRBJ1-2; D is perhaps TRBD1 (5 bases). CDR1 and CDR2 (germline): WNHNN, SYGVQD (reference sequence). This CDR3 comprises 13 residues. Trimming took off 4 bases at V and 8 bases at J, with 14 bases between the two ends. The CDR3 bases are TGCGCCAGCAGTGGTGGACAAGGTGAAGGCTACACCTTC. Translated, it gives CASSGGQGEGYTF.

This chain joins TRBV5-6 and TRBJ1-2, with TRBD1 identical over 8 bases. Germline CDR1 SGHDT, CDR2 YYEEEE. The CDR3 spans 15 residues. The junction had 6 bases not matched to a gene; V was cut back by 4 bases and J by 1 base. The CDR3 loop is CASSRGQVFNYGYTF. In DNA, the CDR3 is TGTGCCAGCAGCCGGGGACAGGTTTTTAACTATGGCTACACCTTC. Using reference TRBV5-6 and TRBJ1-2 for the parts outside the CDR3, the full variable domain is DAGVTQSPTHLIKTRGQQVTLRCSPKSGHDTVSWYQQALGQGPQFIFQYYEEEERQRGNFPDRFSGHQFPNYSSELNVNALLLGDSALYLCASSRGQVFNYGYTFGSGTRLTVV.

In this sample, this clone turned up once. The chain carries TRBV5-4 and TRBJ2-7, with TRBD2 identical over 7 bases. From germline, CDR1 is SGHNT and CDR2 YYREEE (reference sequence). This CDR3 has 13 amino acids. Trimming removed 0 bases from V and 6 bases from J; junction bases left unmatched: 3. CDR3 sequence: CASSLAGGSEQYF. In nucleotides, the CDR3 is TGTGCCAGCAGCTTGGCGGGGGGTTCCGAGCAGTACTTC.

The J gene is TRBJ2-7, the V gene TRBV7-9, with D tentatively TRBD1 (6 bases). Germline V gene lookup returns CDR1 SEHNR and CDR2 FQNEAQ (reference sequence). This CDR3 has 15 amino acids. The ends were cut back, 4 bases at V and 0 bases at J, with 13 bases in the middle. The CDR3 here is CASSYTGSRSYEQYF. The CDR3 DNA follows: TGTGCCAGCAGCTATACAGGGTCTCGCTCCTACGAGCAGTACTTC.

This chain joins TRBV6-6 and TRBJ2-7; D is unclear. Trimming cost V 5 bases and J 2 bases, with 7 bases left between them. The CDR3 sequence is 12 residues long. Germline V gene data show CDR1 as MNHNY and CDR2 as SVGAGI (reference sequence). The CDR3 DNA reads TGTGCCAGCAGTACAGCCCCCTACGAGCAGTACTTC. Its protein product is CASSTAPYEQYF.

This chain uses TRBV7-9 with TRBJ2-1, with 9 bases that match TRBD1. V dropped 4 bases and J dropped 8; count of bases not matched to a gene: 9. CDR3 length: 15 residues. Per germline, CDR1 SEHNR and CDR2 FQNEAQ (reference sequence). CDR3 bases: TGTGCCAGCAGCTCATCGGGACAGGGACGAGATGAGCAGTTCTTC. Translated, it gives CASSSSGQGRDEQFF. The whole variable domain, filled in from reference TRBV7-9 and TRBJ2-1, reads DTGVSQNPRHKITKRGQNVTFRCDPISEHNRLYWYRQTLGQGPEFLTYFQNEAQLEKSRLLSDRFSAERPKGSFSTLEIQRTEQGDSAMYLCASSSSGQGRDEQFFGPGTRLTVL.

Points on this clone: Other DNA sequences from this sample encode an identical CDR3 as well. The chain uses TRBV15 and TRBJ1-1, with D hard to call. Trimming shortened V by 0 bases and J by 0 bases, and 5 bases separated the two germline ends. This CDR3 contains 14 residues. The germline V gene has CDR1 LNHNV and CDR2 YYDKDF (reference sequence). CDR3 sequence: CATSRDLMNTEAFF. CDR3 coding DNA: TGTGCCACCAGCAGAGATTTGATGAACACTGAAGCTTTCTTT. The variable domain in full, with the rest retrieved from reference TRBV15 and TRBJ1-1, is DAMVIQNPRYQVTQFGKPVTLSCSQTLNHNVMYWYQQKSSQAPKLLFHYYDKDFNNEADTPDNFQSRRPNTSFCFLDIRSPGLGDTAMYLCATSRDLMNTEAFFGQGTRLTVV.

This clone was seen only once. V is TRBV30 and J is TRBJ2-5; 7 bases align to TRBD2. With 0 bases clipped from V and 2 bases from J, the junction kept 6 bases outside the gene matches. The CDR3 contains 15 residues. In germline, CDR1 is GTSNPN, CDR2 SVGIG (reference sequence). CDR3 sequence reads: CAWSVPGLEQETQYF. The CDR3 DNA sequence: TGTGCCTGGAGTGTACCCGGACTAGAGCAAGAGACCCAGTACTTC.

The rearrangement links TRBV6-1 to TRBJ1-1; D is unclear. V dropped 5 bases and J dropped 1 base, with 14 bases sitting between them. The V gene's germline CDR1 is MNHNS and CDR2 SASEGT. CDR3 length: 15 amino acids. CDR3 bases: TGTGCCAGCAGTCCCCAAGTTTGGACGAACACTGAAGCTTTCTTT. Translation: CASSPQVWTNTEAFF.

This clone has at least ten counts. This chain joins TRBV5-4 and TRBJ2-5; D is possibly TRBD2 (5 bases). From germline, CDR1 is SGHNT and CDR2 YYREEE (reference sequence). V was cut by 3 bases and J by 0 bases, with 18 bases left in between. There are 17 residues in the CDR3. The CDR3 sequence is CASSSAPLGSDQETQYF. CDR3 nucleotide sequence: TGTGCCAGCAGCTCTGCCCCCCTAGGTAGCGACCAAGAGACCCAGTACTTC.

The V call is TRBV27, the J call TRBJ2-1; 8 positions match TRBD2. Unmatched junction bases numbered 15, after V lost 6 bases and J lost 8 bases. Germline assignment: CDR1 MNHEY and CDR2 SMNVEV (reference sequence). This CDR3 is built from 16 residues. Here the CDR3 reads CASRGSGLVLEDEQFF. The DNA for the CDR3 is TGTGCCAGCAGGGGTTCGGGACTAGTTCTTGAGGATGAGCAGTTCTTC.

This clone appeared a few times. The V gene is TRBV19, the J gene TRBJ1-1; 10 nucleotides match TRBD1. With 3 bases clipped from V and 4 bases from J, the junction kept 2 bases outside the gene matches. The CDR3 loop spans 14 amino acids. Per the germline V gene, CDR1 is LNHDA and CDR2 is SQIVND (reference sequence). In nucleotides, the CDR3 is TGTGCCAGTAGTATGACAGGGGGCTCCACTGAAGCTTTCTTT. Translating gives CASSMTGGSTEAFF. Looking up the rest from reference TRBV19 and TRBJ1-1 gives the full variable domain: DGGITQSPKYLFRKEGQNVTLSCEQNLNHDAMYWYRQDPGQGLRLIYYSQIVNDFQKGDIAEGYSVSREKKESFPLTVTSAQKNPTAFYLCASSMTGGSTEAFFGQGTRLTVV.

This clone was counted once. Germline is not matched at one junction end, which may reflect a read error. The V call is TRBV15, the J call TRBJ1-2; D might be TRBD1 (6 bases). Per the germline V gene, CDR1 is LNHNV and CDR2 is YYDKDF (reference sequence). The CDR3 has 13 amino acids. CDR3 sequence reads: CATSRSGDNAGLF. Written as DNA, the CDR3 is TGTGCCACCAGCAGATCAGGGGACAACGCCGGACTCTTC. The whole variable domain, remainder taken from reference TRBV15 and TRBJ1-2, is DAMVIQNPRYQVTQFGKPVTLSCSQTLNHNVMYWYQQKSSQAPKLLFHYYDKDFNNEADTPDNFQSRRPNTSFCFLDIRSPGLGDTAMYLCATSRSGDNAGLFGSGTRLTVV.

This chain links TRBV6-1 with TRBJ1-1; D uncertain. Trimming shortened V by 6 bases and J by 1 base, and 3 bases separated the two germline ends. The germline CDR1 and CDR2 sequences are MNHNS and SASEGT. This CDR3 is 11 amino acids long. The CDR3 region has the DNA TGTGCCAGCAGCCCGAACACTGAAGCTTTCTTT. It yields the protein CASSPNTEAFF.

This chain connects TRBV19 to TRBJ2-5; the D gene could be TRBD1 or TRBD2 (5 bases each). Germline V gives CDR1 LNHDA, CDR2 SQIVND (reference sequence). The CDR3 is 13 residues long. V was clipped by 1 base and J by 5 bases, with 8 bases between them. The CDR3 spells CASSIGGKETQYF. The CDR3 nucleotides read TGTGCCAGTAGTATAGGGGGGAAGGAGACCCAGTACTTC.

J is TRBJ1-5 and V is TRBV6-1, with D hard to call. The CDR3 is 14 residues long. The V end lost 2 bases, the J end lost 5 bases, and 10 bases lay between the germline ends. Germline V CDR1 and CDR2: MNHNS, SASEGT. Here the CDR3 DNA reads TGTGCCAGCAGTGAATTGGCCACCTATCAGCCCCAGCATTTT. Translation: CASSELATYQPQHF.

The chain couples TRBV6-5 to TRBJ1-5; 7 nucleotides match TRBD1. V trimming: 5 bases; J trimming: 7 bases; junction bases outside the gene matches: 8. CDR3 length equals 14 residues. Looked up from germline, CDR1 is MNHEY and CDR2 is SVGAGI. The CDR3: CASSEQGMGQPQHF. DNA of the CDR3: TGTGCCAGCAGTGAACAGGGGATGGGGCAGCCCCAGCATTTT.